The next 20 T cell receptor beta chains were all read from a single sample in a study of T cell responses to AZD1222 COVID-19 vaccine. TCRdb's table, derived via immunoSEQ multiplex PCR, lists solely in-frame clones and lacks some. The table shows 80,000 to 100,000 clones, with roughly nine tenths occurring only once. The material sequenced was peripheral blood, taken 28 days after the second AZD1222 dose. These receptors were taken from an adult who received the AZD1222 COVID-19 vaccine.

The chain recombines TRBV5-4 with TRBJ2-2, with D tentatively TRBD2 (7 bases). Germline V gives CDR1 SGHNT, CDR2 YYREEE (reference sequence). Trimming pared 4 bases from V and 7 bases from J, leaving 17 bases between. The CDR3 is 15 residues long. CDR3 amino acids: CASSPGGASGGELFF. The CDR3 nucleotides are TGTGCCAGCAGCCCGGGGGGCGCGTCTGGCGGGGAGCTGTTTTTT.

V is TRBV6-6 and J is TRBJ1-6, with TRBD1 as a possible D gene (6 bases). Germline V lookup: CDR1 MNHNY, CDR2 SVGAGI (reference sequence). This CDR3 contains 19 residues. Trimming took 5 bases from V and 4 from J, leaving 24 bases between them. The CDR3 spells CASSPMRDTSSTYNSPLHF. The CDR3 DNA sequence: TGTGCCAGCAGTCCCATGCGGGACACCAGTTCGACTTATAATTCACCCCTCCACTTT.

CDR3 sequence reads: CASTPGGLTDTQYF. For the CDR3, the DNA is TGTGCCAGCACCCCGGGGGGACTCACAGATACGCAGTATTTT. The chain couples TRBV3-1 (or the pseudogene TRBV3-2) to TRBJ2-3; 7 nucleotides match TRBD2. The V gene's germline CDR1 is LGHDT and CDR2 YNNKEL (reference sequence). The length of the CDR3 is 14 residues. V lost 7 bases and J lost 2; bases outside the gene matches: 6.

This clone was seen once. This sequence joins TRBV5-1 and TRBJ1-6, with 8 nucleotides matching TRBD1. Looked up from germline, CDR1 is SGHRS and CDR2 is YFSETQ. The CDR3 is 16 amino acids. V was pared by 1 base and J by 6 bases, with 6 bases of the junction left unmatched. In DNA, the CDR3 is TGCGCCAGCAGCTTGACAGGGGGAACGGGTAATTCACCCCTCCACTTT. As protein: CASSLTGGTGNSPLHF. The variable domain in full, with the rest retrieved from reference TRBV5-1 and TRBJ1-6, is KAGVTQTPRYLIKTRGQQVTLSCSPISGHRSVSWYQQTPGQGLQFLFEYFSETQRNKGNFPGRFSGRQFSNSRSEMNVSTLELGDSALYLCASSLTGGTGNSPLHFGNGTRLTVT.

The chain links TRBV18 to TRBJ1-1; TRBD1 aligns across 7 bases. This CDR3 contains 15 residues. In germline, CDR1 is KGHSH, CDR2 LQKENI. The trim removed 5 bases at V and 4 bases at J, leaving 10 bases unmatched. CDR3 in amino acids: CASSTQGRRFTEAFF. The CDR3 DNA reads TGTGCCAGCTCAACACAGGGGCGCCGATTCACTGAAGCTTTCTTT.

V usage is TRBV19 and J usage is TRBJ2-1; 7 bases are a match to TRBD1. CDR1 is LNHDA and CDR2 is SQIVND in the germline V gene (reference sequence). Losses at the gene ends were 4 bases for V and 3 bases for J; bases not matched to a gene: 9. The CDR3 runs to 16 residues. The CDR3 loop reads CASSTSEDRIYNEQFF. In nucleotides, the CDR3 is TGTGCCAGTAGTACCTCCGAGGACAGGATCTACAATGAGCAGTTCTTC.

In nucleotides, the CDR3 is TGTGCCAGCAGTGAAGGGCCGCGGACTGGGGCCAACGTCCTGACTTTC. Translated: CASSEGPRTGANVLTF. V is TRBV6-1 and J is TRBJ2-6, with D uncertain. Trimming removed 1 base from V and 2 bases from J, with 9 bases in between. The CDR3 is 16 amino acids. Germline CDR1 reads MNHNS; CDR2 reads SASEGT.

CDR3 loop: CASSDEGLAGVEQYF. In DNA, the CDR3 is TGTGCCAGCAGTGACGAAGGACTAGCGGGGGTCGAGCAGTACTTC. The V gene is TRBV6-1, the J gene TRBJ2-7; 13 bases are shared with TRBD2. CDR3 length: 15 residues. V shed 3 bases and J 6 bases; nucleotides not matched to a gene: 5. Germline V lookup: CDR1 MNHNS, CDR2 SASEGT.

This clone was found once. V gene TRBV5-6 combines with J gene TRBJ1-4; 10 nucleotides agree with TRBD1. Germline V gene lookup returns CDR1 SGHDT and CDR2 YYEEEE. The CDR3 runs to 14 residues. V lost 4 bases to trimming and J lost 7 bases; unmatched junction nucleotides: 4. In DNA form, the CDR3 reads TGTGCCAGCAGCGGGACAGGGGTCGGTGAAAAACTGTTTTTT. Its translation: CASSGTGVGEKLFF.

V is TRBV12-3 or TRBV12-4 and J is TRBJ1-1; D may be TRBD1 (5 bases). With 3 bases removed from V and 2 bases from J, the gap between germline ends came to 7 bases. The CDR3 extends over 13 amino acids. CDR3 in amino acids: CASSLRDNTEAFF. CDR3 in DNA: TGTGCCAGCAGTTTGCGGGACAACACTGAAGCTTTCTTT.

The gene calls are TRBV6-1 and TRBJ1-3; no firm D call. V was shortened by 3 bases and J by 0 bases, with 6 bases between the two germline ends. Per germline, CDR1 MNHNS and CDR2 SASEGT. This CDR3 is 14 amino acids long. The CDR3 loop is CASSEGGSGNTIYF. CDR3 nucleotide sequence: TGTGCCAGCAGTGAGGGAGGCTCTGGAAACACCATATATTTT.

The J gene is TRBJ1-2, the V gene TRBV3-1 (or the pseudogene TRBV3-2); the D is unclear. V lost 0 bases, J lost 8 bases, and 13 bases lay in between. CDR3 length: 14 amino acids. Germline-derived CDR1 and CDR2 are LGHDT and YNNKEL (reference sequence). The CDR3 nucleotides read TGTGCCAGCAGCCAAGATTTGGCTGTGAGAGGCTACACCTTC. Translation: CASSQDLAVRGYTF.

This clone was detected only once. The V gene is TRBV5-4, the J gene TRBJ2-5; D is unclear. Germline V gene sequence: CDR1 SGHNT, CDR2 YYREEE (reference sequence). Trimming removed 3 bases at V and 2 bases at J, with 5 bases between. CDR3 size: 12 residues. The DNA of the CDR3 is TGTGCCAGCAGCTGGGTACAAGAGACCCAGTACTTC. Its protein product is CASSWVQETQYF.

The chain carries TRBV27 and TRBJ2-7; D gene unclear. Germline V gene sequence: CDR1 MNHEY, CDR2 SMNVEV (reference sequence). Trimming removed 2 bases at V and 7 bases at J, with 6 bases between. The CDR3 has 11 residues. In DNA form, the CDR3 reads TGTGCCAGCAGTTTAGCGCGGGAGCAGTACTTC. Its protein is CASSLAREQYF.

The gene calls are TRBV5-6 and TRBJ1-2; tentatively, D is TRBD1 (6 bases). V was clipped by 0 bases and J by 4 bases, with 13 bases between them. Per germline, CDR1 SGHDT and CDR2 YYEEEE. CDR3 length equals 15 residues. This CDR3 reads CASSLAGGGLYGYTF. The CDR3 bases are TGTGCCAGCAGCTTGGCCGGAGGGGGACTCTATGGCTACACCTTC.

The genes are TRBV7-9 and TRBJ2-5, with D unresolved. This CDR3 has 14 amino acids. The V end lost 2 bases, the J end lost 5 bases, and 12 bases lay between the germline ends. From germline, CDR1 is SEHNR and CDR2 FQNEAQ (reference sequence). CDR3 sequence: CASSLMVARETQYF. Written as DNA, the CDR3 is TGTGCCAGCAGCTTAATGGTAGCACGGGAGACCCAGTACTTC.

The chain couples TRBV7-9 to TRBJ1-2, with TRBD1 matching over 7 bases. Trimming cost V 5 bases and J 6 bases; bases outside gene matches: 6. This CDR3 has 13 amino acids. Germline loops: CDR1 SEHNR, CDR2 FQNEAQ (reference sequence). The CDR3 is CASSPVGGHGYTF. Written as DNA, the CDR3 is TGTGCCAGCAGCCCAGTAGGGGGCCATGGCTACACCTTC.

The chain employs TRBV5-6 and TRBJ2-1; D unresolved. Germline V gene data show CDR1 as SGHDT and CDR2 as YYEEEE. There are 11 residues in the CDR3. V lost 2 bases and J 8 bases, leaving 5 bases between the germline ends. The CDR3 coding sequence is TGTGCCAGCAGCTTATTCGATGAGCAGTTCTTC. Encoded protein: CASSLFDEQFF.

Only one count was recorded for this clone. The chain has TRBV6-5 and TRBJ2-7, with TRBD1 matching 8 bases. Losses at the gene ends were 6 bases for V and 6 bases for J; bases not matched to a gene: 10. Germline V gene data show CDR1 as MNHEY and CDR2 as SVGAGI. There are 14 residues in the CDR3. The CDR3: CASRMTGERSEQYF. DNA of the CDR3: TGTGCCAGCAGGATGACAGGGGAGCGAAGCGAGCAGTACTTC.

The chain links TRBV6-2 or TRBV6-3 to TRBJ2-7; D might be TRBD1 (6 bases). Germline values: CDR1 MNHEY, CDR2 SVGEGT. Trimming shortened V by 2 bases and J by 1 base, and 18 bases separated the two germline ends. The CDR3 is 17 residues long. CDR3 in amino acids: CASSYGMGQTYSYEQYF. CDR3 bases: TGTGCCAGCAGTTACGGTATGGGACAAACCTATTCCTACGAGCAGTACTTC.